The 5 T cell receptor beta chains below were found in one sample sequenced in a study of blood T cells in healthy people across ages. It was with a sample-barcoded 5' primer and a J-beta primer mix that a second PCR of roughly 6 to 11 cycles was run. TCRdb reprocessed the 5' RACE reads with MiXCR, giving one entry per CDR3 protein. The table lists approximately 1.5 million distinct CDR3 sequences, under 55% of them singletons, with about 4.1% in the top ten. Sequencing was carried out using blood. These receptors all stem from a young woman in good health.

This clonotype has just a few counts. The rearrangement uses TRBV19 and TRBJ2-1; D gene uncertain. Germline CDR1 reads LNHDA; CDR2 reads SQIVND (reference sequence). The CDR3 has 10 residues. Trimming took off 5 bases at V and 8 bases at J, with 4 bases between the two ends. DNA for the CDR3: TGTGCCAGTAGTGACCATGAGCAGTTCTTC. It translates to CASSDHEQFF.

The chain carries TRBV20-1 and TRBJ2-5, with unresolved D. Germline V gene data show CDR1 as DFQATT and CDR2 as SNEGSKA (reference sequence). Between the trimmed V and J ends, which lost 2 bases and 11 bases, there was a span of 12 bases. The CDR3 is 11 residues long. The CDR3 is CSARPPHEQYF. CDR3 in DNA: TGCAGTGCTAGACCCCCCCATGAGCAGTACTTC.

As regards this clonotype: Sequence at one end of the junction differs from germline and may be a read error. The chain has TRBV15 and TRBJ2-5, with D possibly matching TRBD1 (6 bases). Germline CDR1 and CDR2: LNHNV and YYDKDF (reference sequence). The CDR3 length is 14 residues. CDR3 in amino acids: CATSRDLGGDEQYF. The CDR3 bases are TGTGCCACTAGCAGAGATCTAGGGGGTGATGAGCAGTACTTC.

The chain is built from TRBV20-1 and TRBJ2-1; D is unresolved. Germline loops: CDR1 DFQATT, CDR2 SNEGSKA (reference sequence). The CDR3 totals 14 residues. Trimming took 5 bases from V and 0 from J, leaving 11 bases between them. CDR3 nucleotides: TGCAGTGCTCGCGAGATTACCTCCTACAATGAGCAGTTCTTC. This codes for CSAREITSYNEQFF.

This clonotype was seen only a few times. The CDR3 DNA reads TGCGCCAGCAGCTTTTTCGGGACACCCTACGAGCAGTACTTC. This sequence encodes CASSFFGTPYEQYF. The gene calls are TRBV5-1 and TRBJ2-7, with a possible D match to TRBD1 (6 bases). The germline gives CDR1 SGHRS, CDR2 YFSETQ. The V end lost 2 bases, the J end lost 2 bases, and 11 bases lay between the germline ends. The CDR3 sequence is 14 residues long.